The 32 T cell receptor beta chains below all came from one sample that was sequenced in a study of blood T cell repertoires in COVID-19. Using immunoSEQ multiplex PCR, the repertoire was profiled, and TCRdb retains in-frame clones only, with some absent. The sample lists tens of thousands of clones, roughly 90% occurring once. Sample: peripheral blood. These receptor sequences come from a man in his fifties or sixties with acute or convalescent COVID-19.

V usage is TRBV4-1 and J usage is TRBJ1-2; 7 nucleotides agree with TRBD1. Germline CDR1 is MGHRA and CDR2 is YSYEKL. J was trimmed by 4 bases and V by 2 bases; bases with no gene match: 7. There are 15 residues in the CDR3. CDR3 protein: CASSQPGTAAYGYTF. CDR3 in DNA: TGCGCCAGCAGCCAACCCGGGACAGCAGCCTATGGCTACACCTTC.

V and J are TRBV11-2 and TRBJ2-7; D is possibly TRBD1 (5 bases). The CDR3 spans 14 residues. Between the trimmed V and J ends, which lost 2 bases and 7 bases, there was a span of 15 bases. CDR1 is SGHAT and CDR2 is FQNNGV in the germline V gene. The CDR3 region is CASSLTSRVYEQYF. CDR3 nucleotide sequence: TGTGCCAGCAGCTTAACTTCCAGGGTTTATGAGCAGTACTTC.

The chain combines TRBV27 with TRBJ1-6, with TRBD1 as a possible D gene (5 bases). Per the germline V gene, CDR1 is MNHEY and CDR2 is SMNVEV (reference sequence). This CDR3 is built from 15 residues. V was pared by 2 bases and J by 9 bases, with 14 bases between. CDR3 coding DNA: TGTGCCAGCAGTTTAGCCGGCAGGGATGGTTCACCCCTCCACTTT. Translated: CASSLAGRDGSPLHF.

The CDR3 spells CASSLSLGQGLNEQFF. In DNA, the CDR3 is TGTGCCAGCAGCTTATCGCTGGGACAGGGTCTGAATGAGCAGTTCTTC. This chain uses TRBV11-1 with TRBJ2-1; 9 bases are a match to TRBD1. Unmatched junction bases numbered 9, after V lost 2 bases and J lost 7 bases. Germline V lookup: CDR1 SGHAT, CDR2 FQDESV (reference sequence). The CDR3 extends over 16 amino acids. Filled out from reference TRBV11-1 and TRBJ2-1, the complete variable domain reads EAEVAQSPRYKITEKSQAVAFWCDPISGHATLYWYRQILGQGPELLVQFQDESVVDDSQLPKDRFSAERLKGVDSTLKIQPAELGDSAMYLCASSLSLGQGLNEQFFGPGTRLTVL.

The CDR3 DNA is TGTGCCAGCTCAGACAACAATAATTCACCCCTCCACTTT. Translation gives CASSDNNNSPLHF. The gene calls are TRBV28 and TRBJ1-6, with unresolved D. The length of the CDR3 is 13 residues. Trimming took off 8 bases at V and 5 bases at J, with 10 bases between the two ends. Germline V gene sequence: CDR1 MDHEN, CDR2 SYDVKM.

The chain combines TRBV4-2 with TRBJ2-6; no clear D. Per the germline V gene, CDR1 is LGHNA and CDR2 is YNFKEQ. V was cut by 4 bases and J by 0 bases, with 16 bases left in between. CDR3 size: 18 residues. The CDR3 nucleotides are TGTGCCAGCAGCCTTGTTCAGGTTACCCACTCTGGGGCCAACGTCCTGACTTTC. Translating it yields CASSLVQVTHSGANVLTF.

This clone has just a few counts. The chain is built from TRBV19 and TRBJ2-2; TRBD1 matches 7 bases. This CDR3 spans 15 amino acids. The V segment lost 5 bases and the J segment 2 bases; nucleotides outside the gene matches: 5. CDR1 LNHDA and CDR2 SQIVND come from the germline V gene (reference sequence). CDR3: CASSWWDSNTGELFF. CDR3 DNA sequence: TGTGCCAGTAGTTGGTGGGACAGCAACACCGGGGAGCTGTTTTTT.

The CDR3 bases are TGTGCCAGCACCGCGGGATCCATTACGCAGTATTTT. It encodes CASTAGSITQYF. V usage is TRBV2 and J usage is TRBJ2-3; D may be TRBD2 (6 bases). Germline V gene sequence: CDR1 SNHLY, CDR2 FYNNEI. The V gene lost 7 bases and the J gene lost 8 bases, with 13 bases spanning the gap. The CDR3 runs 12 residues.

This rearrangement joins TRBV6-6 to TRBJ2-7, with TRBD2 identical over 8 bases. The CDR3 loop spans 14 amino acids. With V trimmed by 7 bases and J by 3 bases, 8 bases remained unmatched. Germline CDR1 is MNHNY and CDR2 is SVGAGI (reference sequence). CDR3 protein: CASTLSAGVYEQYF. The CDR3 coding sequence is TGTGCCAGCACGTTATCAGCGGGAGTCTACGAGCAGTACTTC.

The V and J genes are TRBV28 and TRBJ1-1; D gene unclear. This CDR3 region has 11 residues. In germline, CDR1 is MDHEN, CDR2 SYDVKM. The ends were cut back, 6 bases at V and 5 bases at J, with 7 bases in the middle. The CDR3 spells CASSLQTEAFF. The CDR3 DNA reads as TGTGCCAGCAGCCTCCAGACTGAAGCTTTCTTT.

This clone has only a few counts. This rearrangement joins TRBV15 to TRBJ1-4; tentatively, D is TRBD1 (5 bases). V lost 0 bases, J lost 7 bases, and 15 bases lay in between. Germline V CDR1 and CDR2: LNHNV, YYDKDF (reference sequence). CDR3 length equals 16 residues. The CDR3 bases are TGTGCCACCAGCAGAGATGATGGCAGGGTGGGTGAAAAACTGTTTTTT. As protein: CATSRDDGRVGEKLFF. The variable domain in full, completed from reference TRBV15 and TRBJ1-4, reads DAMVIQNPRYQVTQFGKPVTLSCSQTLNHNVMYWYQQKSSQAPKLLFHYYDKDFNNEADTPDNFQSRRPNTSFCFLDIRSPGLGDTAMYLCATSRDDGRVGEKLFFGSGTQLSVL.

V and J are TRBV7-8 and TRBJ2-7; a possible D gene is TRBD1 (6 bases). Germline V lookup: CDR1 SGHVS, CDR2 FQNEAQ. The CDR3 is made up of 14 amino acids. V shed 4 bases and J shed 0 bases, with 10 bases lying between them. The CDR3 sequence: CASSSRTVSYEQYV. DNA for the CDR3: TGTGCCAGCAGCTCGAGGACAGTCTCCTACGAGCAGTACGTC.

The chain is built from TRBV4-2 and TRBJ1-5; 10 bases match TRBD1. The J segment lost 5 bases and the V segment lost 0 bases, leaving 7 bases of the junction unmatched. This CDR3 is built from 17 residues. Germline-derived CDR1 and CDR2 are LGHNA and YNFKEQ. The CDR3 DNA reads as TGTGCCAGCAGCCAAGATCGGGCGGGACAGGGGTATCAGCCCCAGCATTTT. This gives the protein CASSQDRAGQGYQPQHF.

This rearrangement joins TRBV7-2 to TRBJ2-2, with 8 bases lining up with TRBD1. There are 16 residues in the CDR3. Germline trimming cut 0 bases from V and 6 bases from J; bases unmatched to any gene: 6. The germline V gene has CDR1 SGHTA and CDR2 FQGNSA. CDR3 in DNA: TGTGCCAGCAGCTTAGCCCAGGGGGCCCGATCCGGGGAGCTGTTTTTT. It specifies CASSLAQGARSGELFF.

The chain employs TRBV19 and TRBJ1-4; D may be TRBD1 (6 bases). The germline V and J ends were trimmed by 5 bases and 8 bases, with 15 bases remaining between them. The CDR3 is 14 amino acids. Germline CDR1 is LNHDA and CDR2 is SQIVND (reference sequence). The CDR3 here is CASSQTGSREKLFF. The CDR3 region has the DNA TGTGCCAGTAGTCAAACAGGGTCGCGAGAAAAACTGTTTTTT.

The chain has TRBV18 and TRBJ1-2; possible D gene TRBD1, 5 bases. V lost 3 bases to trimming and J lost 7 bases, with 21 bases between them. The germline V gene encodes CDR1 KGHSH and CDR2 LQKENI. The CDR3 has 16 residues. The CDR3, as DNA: TGTGCCAGCTCACCGACGACCATCACAGGTGGTATTGGCTACACCTTC. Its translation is CASSPTTITGGIGYTF.

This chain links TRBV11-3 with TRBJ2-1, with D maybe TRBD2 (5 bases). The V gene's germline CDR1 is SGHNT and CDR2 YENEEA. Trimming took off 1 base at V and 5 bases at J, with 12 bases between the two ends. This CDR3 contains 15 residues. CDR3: CASSLAPGINNEQFF. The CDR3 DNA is TGTGCCAGCAGCTTAGCCCCCGGGATAAACAATGAGCAGTTCTTC.

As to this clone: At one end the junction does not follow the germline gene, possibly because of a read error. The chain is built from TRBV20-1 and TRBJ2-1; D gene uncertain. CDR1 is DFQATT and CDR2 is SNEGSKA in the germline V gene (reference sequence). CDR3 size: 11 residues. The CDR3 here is CLPSSYNEQFF. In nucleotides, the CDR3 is TGTCTCCCGTCCTCCTACAATGAGCAGTTCTTC.

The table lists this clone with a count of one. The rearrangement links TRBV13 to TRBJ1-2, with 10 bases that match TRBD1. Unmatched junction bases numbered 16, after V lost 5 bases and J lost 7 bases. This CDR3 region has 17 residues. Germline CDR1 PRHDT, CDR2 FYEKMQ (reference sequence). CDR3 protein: CASSPRQGADGVRGYTF. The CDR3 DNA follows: TGTGCCAGCAGCCCGAGACAGGGGGCGGATGGGGTTCGTGGCTACACCTTC.

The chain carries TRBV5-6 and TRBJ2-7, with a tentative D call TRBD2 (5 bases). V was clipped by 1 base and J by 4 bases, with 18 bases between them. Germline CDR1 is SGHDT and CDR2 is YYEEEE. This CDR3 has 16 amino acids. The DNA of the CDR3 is TGTGCCAGCAGCTTGCGTCCTGGGGAGAGTTGGTACGAGCAGTACGTC. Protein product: CASSLRPGESWYEQYV.

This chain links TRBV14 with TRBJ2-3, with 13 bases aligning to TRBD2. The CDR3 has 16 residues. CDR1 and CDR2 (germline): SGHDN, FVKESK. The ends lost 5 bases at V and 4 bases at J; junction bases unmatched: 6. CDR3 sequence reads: CASSKRTSGSSDTQYF. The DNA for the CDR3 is TGTGCCAGCAGCAAACGGACTAGCGGGAGTTCAGATACGCAGTATTTT.

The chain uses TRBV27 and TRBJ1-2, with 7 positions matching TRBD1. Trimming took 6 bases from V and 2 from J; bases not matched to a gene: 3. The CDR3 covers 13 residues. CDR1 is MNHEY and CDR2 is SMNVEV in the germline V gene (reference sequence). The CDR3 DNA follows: TGTGCCAGCAGCCTGGACAGGAACTATGGCTACACCTTC. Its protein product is CASSLDRNYGYTF.

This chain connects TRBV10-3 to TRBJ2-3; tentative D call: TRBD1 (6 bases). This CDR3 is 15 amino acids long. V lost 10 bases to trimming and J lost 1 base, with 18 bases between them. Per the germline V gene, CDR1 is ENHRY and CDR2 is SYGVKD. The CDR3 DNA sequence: TGTGCCACCGGAACGAATACAGGGCGCACAGATACGCAGTATTTT. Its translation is CATGTNTGRTDTQYF.

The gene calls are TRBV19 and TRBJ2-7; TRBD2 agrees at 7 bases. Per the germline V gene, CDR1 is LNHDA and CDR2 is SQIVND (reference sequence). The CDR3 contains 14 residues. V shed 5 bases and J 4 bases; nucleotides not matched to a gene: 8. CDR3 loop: CASSATGTTYEQYF. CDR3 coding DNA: TGTGCCAGTAGTGCCACCGGGACTACTTACGAGCAGTACTTC.

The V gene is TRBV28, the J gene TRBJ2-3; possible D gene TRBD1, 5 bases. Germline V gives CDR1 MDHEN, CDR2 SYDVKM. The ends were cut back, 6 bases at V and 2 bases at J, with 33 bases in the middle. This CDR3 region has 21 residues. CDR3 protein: CASSPAGFLFSESSHTDTQYF. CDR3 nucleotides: TGTGCCAGCAGCCCGGCAGGGTTTCTCTTCTCCGAATCGTCCCACACAGATACGCAGTATTTT.

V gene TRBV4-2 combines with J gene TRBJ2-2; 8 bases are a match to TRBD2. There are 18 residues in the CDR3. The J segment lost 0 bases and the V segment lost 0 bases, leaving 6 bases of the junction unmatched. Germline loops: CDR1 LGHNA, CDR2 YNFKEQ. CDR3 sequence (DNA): TGTGCCAGCAGCCAAGAGAGTCGGGGGGGGACGAACACCGGGGAGCTGTTTTTT. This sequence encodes CASSQESRGGTNTGELFF.

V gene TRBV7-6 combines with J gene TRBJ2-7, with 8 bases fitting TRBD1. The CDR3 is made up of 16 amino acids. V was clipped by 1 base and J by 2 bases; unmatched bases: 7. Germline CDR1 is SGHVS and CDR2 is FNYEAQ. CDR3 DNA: TGTGCCAGCAGCTTAGATCCGGGACAGGTTACCTACGAGCAGTACTTC. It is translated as CASSLDPGQVTYEQYF.

The CDR3 is CASSPPGGGVPPADTQYF. CDR3 coding DNA: TGTGCCAGCAGCCCCCCGGGTGGTGGTGTCCCGCCAGCAGATACGCAGTATTTT. This chain connects TRBV7-6 to TRBJ2-3; D is ambiguous. The CDR3 runs 18 residues. Germline V lookup: CDR1 SGHVS, CDR2 FNYEAQ. V lost 5 bases and J 4 bases, leaving 25 bases between the germline ends.

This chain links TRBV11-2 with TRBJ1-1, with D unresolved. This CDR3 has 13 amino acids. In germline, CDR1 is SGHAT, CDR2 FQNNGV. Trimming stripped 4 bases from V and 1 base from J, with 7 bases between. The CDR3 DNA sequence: TGTGCCAGCAGCTCCGGGAAGAACACTGAAGCTTTCTTT. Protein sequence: CASSSGKNTEAFF.

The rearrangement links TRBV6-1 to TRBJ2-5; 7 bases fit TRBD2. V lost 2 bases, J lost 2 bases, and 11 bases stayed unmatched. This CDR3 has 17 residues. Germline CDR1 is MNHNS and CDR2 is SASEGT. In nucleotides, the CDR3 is TGTGCCAGCAGTGAAATAGCGGGCGGGTTGGAGCAAGAGACCCAGTACTTC. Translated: CASSEIAGGLEQETQYF.

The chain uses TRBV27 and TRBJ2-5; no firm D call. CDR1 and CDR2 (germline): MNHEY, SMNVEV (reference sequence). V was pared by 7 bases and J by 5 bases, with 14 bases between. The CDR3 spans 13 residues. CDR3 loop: CASMLLGSETQYF. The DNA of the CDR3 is TGTGCCAGCATGCTTCTGGGCTCGGAGACCCAGTACTTC.

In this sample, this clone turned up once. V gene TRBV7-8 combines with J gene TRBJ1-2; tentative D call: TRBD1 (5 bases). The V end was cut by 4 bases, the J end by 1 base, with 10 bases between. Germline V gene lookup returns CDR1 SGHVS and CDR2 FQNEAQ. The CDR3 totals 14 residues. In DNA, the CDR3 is TGTGCCAGCAGCTACGGACACTATAACTATGGCTACACCTTC. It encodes CASSYGHYNYGYTF.